The T cell receptor beta chain described here comes from a study of cytomegalovirus exposure and HLA in healthy donors. Using immunoSEQ multiplex PCR, the repertoire was profiled, and TCRdb retains in-frame clones only, with some absent. The sample includes roughly 60,000 clones, roughly 95% of them seen just once. V trimming: 6 bases; J trimming: 5 bases; junction bases outside the gene matches: 5. CDR1 and CDR2 from the germline V gene are SQVTM and ANQGSEA. CDR3 length equals 12 residues. The TCR originated in a woman in her late teens or twenties in good health and CMV-seropositive. Sequences were obtained from PBMCs. The chain is built from TRBV29-1 and TRBJ2-5; 8 bases agree with TRBD1. The CDR3 reads CSVDRVRETQYF. For the CDR3, the DNA is TGCAGCGTGGACAGGGTCCGGGAGACCCAGTACTTC.